The clone carrying this T cell receptor (beta chain) was detected only a few times. The data belong to a study of CD8+ T cells in alopecia areata. At the level of the study: Treatment of the treated patients consisted of oral tofacitinib, 5 to 10 mg twice daily. Tofacitinib dosing lasted 6 to 18 months, which was then followed by 6 months off drug.

Treatment meaning: oral pan-JAK inhibitor, 5-10 mg twice daily. Researchers picked out CD4+ and CD8+ T cells from PBMCs by sorting. cDNA prepared by RNA extraction and subsequent reverse transcription served as the template for sequencing. Measured with immunoSEQ multiplex PCR; TCRdb has only the in-frame clones, and not every one. Here the sample spans about 210,000 clones, more than 45% being singletons. Germline V lookup: CDR1 SNHLY, CDR2 FYNNEI. CDR3 length equals 13 residues. Trimming removed 7 bases at V and 0 bases at J, with 9 bases between. The chain combines TRBV2 with TRBJ1-1, with unresolved D. This receptor was identified in a human donor with alopecia areata. The specimen comprised CD4+ T cells sorted from blood, sampled at week 4, from a patient treated with tofacitinib. The CDR3 nucleotides read TGTGCCAGCACCCCCCAACTGAACACTGAAGCTTTCTTT. Encoded protein: CASTPQLNTEAFF.